These T cell receptor beta chains were read from a single sample in a study of early T cells in non-severe SARS-CoV-2 infection. TCRdb analysed the 5' RACE reads with MiXCR anew, one entry per CDR3 protein. The sample holds about 64,000 distinct CDR3 sequences; approximately 8.8% are singletons and the top ten take 13%. Sample: whole blood, taken at baseline. These receptors were collected from an adult who was a healthcare worker with PCR-confirmed SARS-CoV-2 infection or an uninfected control (not recorded which). Each CDR3 is given with its conserved first and last residue. The D gene is left open where the match is weak. Clone size, where shown, is once, few, many, or a class for clones that have expanded.

many,TRBD2,TRBJ2-4,TRBV5-4,TGTGCCAGCAGCCAGGACAGCGGGGGCGGTAACATTCAGTACTTC,CASSQDSGGGNIQYF
many,NA,TRBJ2-1,TRBV15,TGTGCCACCAGCAGAGTGAACAGGGCCCGAGGAAATGAGCAGTTCTTC,CATSRVNRARGNEQFF
few,NA,TRBJ2-7,TRBV7-9,TGTGCCAGCTCACCAGGGGTACCCTACGAGCAGTACTTC,CASSPGVPYEQYF
many,NA,TRBJ2-7,TRBV27,TGTGCCTCTCAACCCGGAGAAACTTTCTACGAGCAGTACTTC,CASQPGETFYEQYF
NA,NA,TRBJ2-7,TRBV6-6,TGTGCCAGCAGCCCAGGACAGAGAGTTTACGAGCAGTACTTC,CASSPGQRVYEQYF
many,NA,TRBJ2-1,TRBV11-2,TGTGCCAGCAGCTTAGACGGGAGTACCTACAATGAGCAGTTCTTC,CASSLDGSTYNEQFF
few,TRBD1,TRBJ1-6,TRBV12-3/TRBV12-4,TGTGCCAGCAGGTCCGGGACAGGGGGATCACCCCTCCACTTT,CASRSGTGGSPLHF
many,NA,TRBJ2-7,TRBV7-2,TGTGCCAGCAGCTTAATGGGAGCCTACGATGAGCAGTACTTC,CASSLMGAYDEQYF
few,NA,TRBJ2-3,TRBV20-1,TGCAGTGCTAGGGACCCCATAACGGGCACAGATACGCAGTATTTT,CSARDPITGTDTQYF
many,NA,TRBJ2-5,TRBV2,TGTGCCAGCAGTGAAGATACACAAGAGACCCAGTACTTC,CASSEDTQETQYF
few,TRBD2,TRBJ2-3,TRBV10-3,TGTGCCATCAGTGAAGCGGGACGAGATACGCAGTATTTT,CAISEAGRDTQYF
NA,TRBD2,TRBJ2-1,TRBV10-2,TGCGCCAGCAGTGCAAGCGGGAGTGGGCAGTTCTTC,CASSASGSGQFF
NA,NA,TRBJ2-7,TRBV7-9,TGTGCCAGCAGCTTAGACTTTGGAGGAGAGCAGTACTTC,CASSLDFGGEQYF
NA,TRBD2,TRBJ2-1,TRBV5-4,TGTGCCAGCAGCTTGGGACTAGCGGGAGGCTACAATGAGCAGTTCTTC,CASSLGLAGGYNEQFF
NA,NA,TRBJ2-1,TRBV2,TGTGCCAGCAGGGGCAATGAGCAGTTCTTC,CASRGNEQFF
NA,NA,TRBJ1-3,TRBV7-8,TGTGCCAGCAGTTCAGGGAATGGAAACACCATATATTTT,CASSSGNGNTIYF
NA,NA,TRBJ2-7,TRBV5-8,TGTGCCAGCAGCCCCCGGGCCTCTCTCTCCTACGAGCAGTACTTC,CASSPRASLSYEQYF
NA,TRBD1,TRBJ2-7,TRBV25-1,TGTGCCAGCAGCCGGGACAGAATCAGCTCCTACGAGCAGTACTTC,CASSRDRISSYEQYF
few,NA,TRBJ1-2,TRBV18,TGTGCCAGCTCACCACCGGCTGGAGCTAACTATGGCTACACCTTC,CASSPPAGANYGYTF
many,TRBD2,TRBJ2-3,TRBV20-1,TGCAGTGCCCCGATTCCCCTAGCGGAGGGGAGCACAGATACGCAGTATTTT,CSAPIPLAEGSTDTQYF
many,TRBD2,TRBJ2-3,TRBV5-1,TGCGCCAGTGACCTAGCGGGGGGCACAGATACGCAGTATTTT,CASDLAGGTDTQYF
NA,NA,TRBJ2-7,TRBV20-1,TGCAGTGCTCGGGACCCGTCCGAGCAGTACTTC,CSARDPSEQYF
few,TRBD1,TRBJ1-2,TRBV20-1,TGCAGTGCTAGAGATACGAGACAGGGAGGCTACACCTTC,CSARDTRQGGYTF
NA,TRBD2,TRBJ2-3,TRBV12-3/TRBV12-4,TGTGCCAGCAGCCCACGACTAGCGGGAGGAGATACGCAGTATTTT,CASSPRLAGGDTQYF
NA,TRBD1,TRBJ2-5,TRBV2,TGTGCCACGGGACAGTCTAGGGAGACCCAGTACTTC,CATGQSRETQYF
NA,TRBD2,TRBJ2-7,TRBV6-1,TGTGCCAGCAGAATACTAGCGGGAGGACCGTACTTC,CASRILAGGPYF
many,TRBD2,TRBJ2-3,TRBV6-2/TRBV6-3,TGTGCCAGCAGTTCGGGACTACTTCAGGAGTATTTT,CASSSGLLQEYF
many,NA,TRBJ1-1,TRBV14,TGTGCCAGCAGCCCCGGTTGGGGGGCTGAAGCTTTCTTT,CASSPGWGAEAFF
many,NA,TRBJ2-7,TRBV20-1,TGCAGTGCTAGAGATAGATCAGCGACCCTCTACGAGCAGTACTTC,CSARDRSATLYEQYF
NA,NA,TRBJ2-7,TRBV25-1,TGTGCCAGCAGTGAATATGAGGGGGACGGCGCGTACTTC,CASSEYEGDGAYF
NA,NA,TRBJ1-3,TRBV14,TGTGCCAGCAGCCAAGATCTGCCAGGGCCTGGAAACACCATATATTTT,CASSQDLPGPGNTIYF
few,NA,TRBJ2-5,TRBV7-2,TGTGCCAGCAGCCCCCAAGGGAGCAGAGAAGAGACCCAGTACTTC,CASSPQGSREETQYF
few,TRBD2,TRBJ2-1,TRBV12-3/TRBV12-4,TGTGCCAGCAGTTTAGGGACTAGCGGGAGTACCAATGAGCAGTTCTTC,CASSLGTSGSTNEQFF
few,TRBD2,TRBJ2-1,TRBV7-2,TGTGCCAGCAGCTGGCCAGCGGGAGGGCCTGGATCGAATGAGCAGTTCTTC,CASSWPAGGPGSNEQFF
NA,NA,TRBJ2-3,TRBV19,TGTGCCAGTAGTCCGGGGCTGTCAGATACGCAGTATTTT,CASSPGLSDTQYF
many,TRBD1,TRBJ2-7,TRBV7-9,TGTGCCAGCAGCCATGGACAGGGGGAGGAAGACGAGCAGTACTTC,CASSHGQGEEDEQYF
many,TRBD2,TRBJ2-1,TRBV2,TGTGCCAGCAGTGAAAAGCGGGGGACCTACAATGAGCAGTTCTTC,CASSEKRGTYNEQFF
many,NA,TRBJ2-5,TRBV29-1,TGCAGCGTGCTAAGGGCGCTCCAAGAGACCCAGTACTTC,CSVLRALQETQYF
many,TRBD2,TRBJ2-1,TRBV12-3/TRBV12-4,TGTGCCAGCAGTTTGACTAGCGGTCGGAATGAGCAGTTCTTC,CASSLTSGRNEQFF
NA,TRBD2,TRBJ2-7,TRBV2,TGTGCCAGCATGAGACTAGCGGGGACTTCCTCCTACGAGCAGTACTTC,CASMRLAGTSSYEQYF
NA,NA,TRBJ2-1,TRBV29-1,TGCAGCGTTGTGGGCAGGAAAGCGCTCGATGAGCAGTTCTTC,CSVVGRKALDEQFF
few,NA,TRBJ1-1,TRBV7-2,TGTGCCAGCAGCTTAGGAGTTCGGGGTGGTTCCACTGAAGCTTTCTTT,CASSLGVRGGSTEAFF
NA,NA,TRBJ2-5,TRBV3-1,TGTGCCAGCAGCCAAGACAGCCGTACCCTAACCCAGTACTTC,CASSQDSRTLTQYF
few,TRBD2,TRBJ2-5,TRBV5-5,TGTGCCAGCAGCTTGGAGGCGGGAGGGCCCCAACAAGAGACCCAGTACTTC,CASSLEAGGPQQETQYF
NA,TRBD2,TRBJ2-6,TRBV7-2,TGTGCCAGCAGCTTAGCGCGGGGGAGAACTGGGGCCAACGTCCTGACTTTC,CASSLARGRTGANVLTF